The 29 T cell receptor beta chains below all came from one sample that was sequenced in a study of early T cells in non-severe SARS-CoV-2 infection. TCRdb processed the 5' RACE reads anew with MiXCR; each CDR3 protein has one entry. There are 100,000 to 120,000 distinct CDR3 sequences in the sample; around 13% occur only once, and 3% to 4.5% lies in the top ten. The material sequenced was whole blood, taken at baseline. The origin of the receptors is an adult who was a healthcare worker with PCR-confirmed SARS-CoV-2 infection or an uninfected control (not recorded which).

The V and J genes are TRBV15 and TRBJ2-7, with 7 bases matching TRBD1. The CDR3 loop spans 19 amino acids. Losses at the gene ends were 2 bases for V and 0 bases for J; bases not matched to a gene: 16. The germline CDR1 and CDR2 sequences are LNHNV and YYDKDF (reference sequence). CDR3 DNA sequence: TGTGCCACCAGCAGAAAAGCCAATTTTGGGACAGCCAGCTCCTACGAGCAGTACTTC. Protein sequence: CATSRKANFGTASSYEQYF.

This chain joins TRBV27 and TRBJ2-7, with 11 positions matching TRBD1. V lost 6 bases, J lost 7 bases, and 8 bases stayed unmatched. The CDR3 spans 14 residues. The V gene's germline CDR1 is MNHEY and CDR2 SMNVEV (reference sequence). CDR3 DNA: TGTGCCAGCAGCCCCGGACAGGGGGCGCGGGAGCAGTACTTC. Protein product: CASSPGQGAREQYF.

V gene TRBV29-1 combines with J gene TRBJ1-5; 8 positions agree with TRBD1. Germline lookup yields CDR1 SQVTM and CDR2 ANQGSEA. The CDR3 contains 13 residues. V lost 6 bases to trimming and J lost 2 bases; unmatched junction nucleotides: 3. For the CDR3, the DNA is TGCAGCGTAGGACAGGGTGGCAATCAGCCCCAGCATTTT. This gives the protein CSVGQGGNQPQHF.

This CDR3 reads CSVDRENTEAFF. CDR3 in DNA: TGCAGCGTAGACAGGGAAAACACTGAAGCTTTCTTT. The V gene is TRBV29-1, the J gene TRBJ1-1; 7 nucleotides align to TRBD1. Germline CDR1 SQVTM, CDR2 ANQGSEA. The CDR3 covers 12 residues. V lost 6 bases and J lost 2; bases outside the gene matches: 3.

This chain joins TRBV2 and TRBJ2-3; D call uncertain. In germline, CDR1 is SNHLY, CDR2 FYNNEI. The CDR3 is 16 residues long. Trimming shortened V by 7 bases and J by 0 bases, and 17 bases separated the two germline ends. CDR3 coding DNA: TGTGCCAGCACCCAGAGGAGACAACCTAGCACAGATACGCAGTATTTT. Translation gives CASTQRRQPSTDTQYF.

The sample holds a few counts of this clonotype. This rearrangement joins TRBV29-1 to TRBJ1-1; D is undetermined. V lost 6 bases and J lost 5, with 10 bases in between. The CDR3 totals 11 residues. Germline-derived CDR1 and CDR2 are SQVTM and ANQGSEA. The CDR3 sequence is CSVRTETEAFF. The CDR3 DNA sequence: TGCAGCGTCCGAACCGAGACTGAAGCTTTCTTT.

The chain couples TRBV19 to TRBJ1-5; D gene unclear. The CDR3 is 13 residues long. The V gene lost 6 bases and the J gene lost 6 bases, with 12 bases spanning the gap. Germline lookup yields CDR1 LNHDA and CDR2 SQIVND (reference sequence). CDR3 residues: CASRLRPGQPQHF. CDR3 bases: TGTGCCAGTAGACTCCGCCCAGGTCAGCCCCAGCATTTT.

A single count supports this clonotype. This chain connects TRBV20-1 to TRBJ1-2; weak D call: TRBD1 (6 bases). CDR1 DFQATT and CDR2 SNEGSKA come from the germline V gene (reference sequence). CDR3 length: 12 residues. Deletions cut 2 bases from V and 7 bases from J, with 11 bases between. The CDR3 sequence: CSARPGVRGYTF. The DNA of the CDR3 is TGCAGTGCTAGACCAGGGGTACGTGGCTACACCTTC.

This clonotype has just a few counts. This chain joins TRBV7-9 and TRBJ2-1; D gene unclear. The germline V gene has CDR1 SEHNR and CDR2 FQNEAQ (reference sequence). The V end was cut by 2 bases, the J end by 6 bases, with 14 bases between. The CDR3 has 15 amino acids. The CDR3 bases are TGTGCCAGCAGCTTACCGGGTCGATCGGGCAATGAGCAGTTCTTC. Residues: CASSLPGRSGNEQFF.

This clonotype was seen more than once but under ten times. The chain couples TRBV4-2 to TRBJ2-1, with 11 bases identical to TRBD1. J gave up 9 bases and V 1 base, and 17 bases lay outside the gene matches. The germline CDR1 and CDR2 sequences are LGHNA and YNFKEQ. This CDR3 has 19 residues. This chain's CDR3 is CASSQVPNPGQGGESEQFF. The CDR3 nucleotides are TGTGCCAGCAGCCAAGTCCCCAATCCGGGACAGGGGGGGGAGAGTGAGCAGTTCTTC.

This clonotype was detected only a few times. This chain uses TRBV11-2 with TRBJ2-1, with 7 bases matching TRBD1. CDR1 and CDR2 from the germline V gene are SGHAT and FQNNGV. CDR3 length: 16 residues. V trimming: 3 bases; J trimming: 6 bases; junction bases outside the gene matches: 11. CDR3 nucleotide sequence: TGTGCCAGCAGCTTCCGATCAGGACAGGCACTCAATGAGCAGTTCTTC. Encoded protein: CASSFRSGQALNEQFF.

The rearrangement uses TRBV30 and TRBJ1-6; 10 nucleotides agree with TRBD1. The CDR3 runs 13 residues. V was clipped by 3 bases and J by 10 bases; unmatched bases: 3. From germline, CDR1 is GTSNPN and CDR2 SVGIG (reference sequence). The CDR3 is CAWSGTGVSPLHF. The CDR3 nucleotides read TGTGCCTGGAGCGGGACAGGGGTCTCACCCCTCCACTTT.

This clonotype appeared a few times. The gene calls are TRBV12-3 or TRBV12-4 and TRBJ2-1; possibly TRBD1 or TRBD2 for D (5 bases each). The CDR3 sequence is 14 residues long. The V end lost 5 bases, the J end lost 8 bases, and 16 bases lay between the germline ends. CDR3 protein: CASSPRDGDDEQFF. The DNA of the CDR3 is TGTGCCAGCAGTCCCCGGGACGGCGACGATGAGCAGTTCTTC.

For the CDR3, the DNA is TGTGCCAGCAGCTTAGGAATGCAGGGGGCGCTTGATGAAAAACTGTTTTTT. It specifies CASSLGMQGALDEKLFF. This chain joins TRBV7-8 and TRBJ1-4; TRBD1 matches 8 bases. Germline V CDR1 and CDR2: SGHVS, FQNEAQ. This CDR3 has 17 amino acids. The V and J ends lost 1 base and 6 bases, in that order; junction bases with no gene match: 10.

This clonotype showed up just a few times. The DNA of the CDR3 is TGTGCCAGCAGTGAAGCTCGGGGGTCTAGCACAGATACGCAGTATTTT. This codes for CASSEARGSSTDTQYF. V and J are TRBV2 and TRBJ2-3, with a possible D match to TRBD2 (6 bases). The CDR3 contains 16 residues. Per germline, CDR1 SNHLY and CDR2 FYNNEI. Deletions cut 0 bases from V and 0 bases from J, with 10 bases between.

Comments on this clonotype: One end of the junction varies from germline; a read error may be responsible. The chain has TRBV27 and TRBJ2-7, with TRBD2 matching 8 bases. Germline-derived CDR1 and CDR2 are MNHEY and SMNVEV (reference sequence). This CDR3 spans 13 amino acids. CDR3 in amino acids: CASSLSGGNEQYF. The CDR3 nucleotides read TGCGCCAGCAGTTTATCGGGGGGGAACGAGCAGTACTTC.

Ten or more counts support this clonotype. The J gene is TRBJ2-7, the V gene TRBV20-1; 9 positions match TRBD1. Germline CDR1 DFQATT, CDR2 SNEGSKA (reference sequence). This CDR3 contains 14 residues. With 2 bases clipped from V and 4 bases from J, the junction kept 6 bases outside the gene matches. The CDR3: CSARNRGQGYEQYF. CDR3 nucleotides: TGCAGTGCTAGAAACAGGGGGCAAGGGTACGAGCAGTACTTC.

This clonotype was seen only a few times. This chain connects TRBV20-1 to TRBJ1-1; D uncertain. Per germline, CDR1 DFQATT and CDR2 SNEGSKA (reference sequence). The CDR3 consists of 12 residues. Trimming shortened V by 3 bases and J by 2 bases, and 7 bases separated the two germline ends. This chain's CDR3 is CSASRANTEAFF. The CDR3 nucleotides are TGCAGTGCTAGTCGGGCCAACACTGAAGCTTTCTTT.

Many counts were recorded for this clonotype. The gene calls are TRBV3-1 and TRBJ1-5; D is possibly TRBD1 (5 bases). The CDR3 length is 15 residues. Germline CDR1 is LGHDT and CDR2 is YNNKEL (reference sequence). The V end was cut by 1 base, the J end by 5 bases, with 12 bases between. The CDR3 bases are TGTGCCAGCAGCCAAGGCACAGGCTATGATCAGCCCCAGCATTTT. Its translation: CASSQGTGYDQPQHF.

The CDR3 region is CASSLGGTLNTEAFF. Written as DNA, the CDR3 is TGTGCCAGCAGTTTGGGGGGCACATTGAACACTGAAGCTTTCTTT. The chain couples TRBV28 to TRBJ1-1, with D possibly matching TRBD1 (6 bases). The CDR3 has 15 residues. Germline V gives CDR1 MDHEN, CDR2 SYDVKM. Trimming took 3 bases from V and 0 from J, leaving 11 bases between them.

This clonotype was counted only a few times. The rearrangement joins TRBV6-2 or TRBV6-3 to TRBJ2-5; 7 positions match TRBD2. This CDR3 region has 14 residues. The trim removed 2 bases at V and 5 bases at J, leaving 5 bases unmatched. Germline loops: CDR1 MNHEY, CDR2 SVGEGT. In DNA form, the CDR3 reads TGTGCCAGCAGTTACCACGGGGGGATGGAGACCCAGTACTTC. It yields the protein CASSYHGGMETQYF.

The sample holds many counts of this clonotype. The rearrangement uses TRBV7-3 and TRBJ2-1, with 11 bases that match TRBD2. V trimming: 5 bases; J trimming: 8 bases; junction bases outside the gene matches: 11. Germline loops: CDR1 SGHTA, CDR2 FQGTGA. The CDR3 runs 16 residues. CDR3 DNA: TGTGCCAGCAGCCAACGACGACTAGCGGGATATCATGAGCAGTTCTTC. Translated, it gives CASSQRRLAGYHEQFF. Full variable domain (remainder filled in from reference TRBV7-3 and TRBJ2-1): GAGVSQTPSNKVTEKGKYVELRCDPISGHTALYWYRQSLGQGPEFLIYFQGTGAADDSGLPNDRFFAVRPEGSVSTLKIQRTERGDSAVYLCASSQRRLAGYHEQFFGPGTRLTVL.

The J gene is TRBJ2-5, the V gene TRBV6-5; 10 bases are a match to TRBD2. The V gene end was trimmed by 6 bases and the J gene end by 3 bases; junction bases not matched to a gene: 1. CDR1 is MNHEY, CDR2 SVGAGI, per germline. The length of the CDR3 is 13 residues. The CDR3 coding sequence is TGTGCCAGCAGACTAGCGGGGAAAGAGACCCAGTACTTC. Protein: CASRLAGKETQYF.

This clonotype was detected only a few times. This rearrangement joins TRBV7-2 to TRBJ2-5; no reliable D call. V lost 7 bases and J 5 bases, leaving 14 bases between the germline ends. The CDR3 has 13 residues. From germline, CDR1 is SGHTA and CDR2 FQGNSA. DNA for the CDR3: TGTGCCAGCACACTCGTAGGTGGGGAGACCCAGTACTTC. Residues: CASTLVGGETQYF.

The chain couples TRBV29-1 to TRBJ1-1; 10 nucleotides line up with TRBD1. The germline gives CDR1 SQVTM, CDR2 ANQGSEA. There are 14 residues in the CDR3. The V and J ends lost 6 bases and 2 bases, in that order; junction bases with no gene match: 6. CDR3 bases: TGCAGCGTCGGGGGACAGGGGCGCAACACTGAAGCTTTCTTT. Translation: CSVGGQGRNTEAFF.

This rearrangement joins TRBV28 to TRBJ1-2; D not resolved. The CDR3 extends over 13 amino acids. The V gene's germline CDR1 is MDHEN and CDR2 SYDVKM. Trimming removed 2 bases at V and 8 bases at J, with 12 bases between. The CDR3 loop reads CASSLGMGTGYTF. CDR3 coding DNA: TGTGCCAGCAGTTTAGGGATGGGCACCGGCTACACCTTC.

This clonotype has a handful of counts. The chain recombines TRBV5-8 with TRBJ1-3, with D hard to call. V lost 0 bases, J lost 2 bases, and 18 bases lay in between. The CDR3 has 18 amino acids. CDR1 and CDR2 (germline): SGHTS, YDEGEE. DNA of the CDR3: TGTGCCAGCAGCTTGGGGTTACCAGGACTAAAAACTGGAAACACCATATATTTT. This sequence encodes CASSLGLPGLKTGNTIYF.

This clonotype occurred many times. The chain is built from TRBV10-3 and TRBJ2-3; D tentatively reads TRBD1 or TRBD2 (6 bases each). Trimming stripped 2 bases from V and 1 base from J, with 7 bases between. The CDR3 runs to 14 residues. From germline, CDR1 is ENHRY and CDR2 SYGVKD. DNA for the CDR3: TGTGCCATCAGTGAGCGGGGGCGCACAGATACGCAGTATTTT. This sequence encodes CAISERGRTDTQYF.

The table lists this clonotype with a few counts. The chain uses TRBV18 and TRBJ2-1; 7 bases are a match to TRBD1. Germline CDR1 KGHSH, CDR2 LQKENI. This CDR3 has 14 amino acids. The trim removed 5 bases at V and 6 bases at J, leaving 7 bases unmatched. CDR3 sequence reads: CASSANRGTNEQFF. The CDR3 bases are TGTGCCAGCTCAGCCAACAGGGGTACCAATGAGCAGTTCTTC. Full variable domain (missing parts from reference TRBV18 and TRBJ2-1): NAGVMQNPRHLVRRRGQEARLRCSPMKGHSHVYWYRQLPEEGLKFMVYLQKENIIDESGMPKERFSAEFPKEGPSILRIQQVVRGDSAAYFCASSANRGTNEQFFGPGTRLTVL.